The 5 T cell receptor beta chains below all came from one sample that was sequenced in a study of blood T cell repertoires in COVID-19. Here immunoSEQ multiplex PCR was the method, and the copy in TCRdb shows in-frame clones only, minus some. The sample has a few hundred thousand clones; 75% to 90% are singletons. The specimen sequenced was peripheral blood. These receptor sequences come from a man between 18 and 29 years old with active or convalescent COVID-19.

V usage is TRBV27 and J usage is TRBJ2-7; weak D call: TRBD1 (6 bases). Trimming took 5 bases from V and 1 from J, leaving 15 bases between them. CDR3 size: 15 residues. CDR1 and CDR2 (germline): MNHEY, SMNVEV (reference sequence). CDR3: CASSPQGDGSYEQYF. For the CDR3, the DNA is TGTGCCAGCAGTCCACAGGGAGACGGATCCTACGAGCAGTACTTC.

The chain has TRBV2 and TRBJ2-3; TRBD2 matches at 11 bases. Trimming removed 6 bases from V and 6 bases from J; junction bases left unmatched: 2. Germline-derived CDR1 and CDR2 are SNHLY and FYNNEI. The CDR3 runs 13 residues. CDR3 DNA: TGTGCCAGCAGGACTAGCGGGAAGGATACGCAGTATTTT. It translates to CASRTSGKDTQYF.

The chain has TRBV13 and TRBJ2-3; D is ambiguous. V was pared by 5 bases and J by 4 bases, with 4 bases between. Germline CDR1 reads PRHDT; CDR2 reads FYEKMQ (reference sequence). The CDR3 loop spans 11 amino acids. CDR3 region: CASSRSDTQYF. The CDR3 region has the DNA TGTGCCAGCAGCCGTTCAGATACGCAGTATTTT.

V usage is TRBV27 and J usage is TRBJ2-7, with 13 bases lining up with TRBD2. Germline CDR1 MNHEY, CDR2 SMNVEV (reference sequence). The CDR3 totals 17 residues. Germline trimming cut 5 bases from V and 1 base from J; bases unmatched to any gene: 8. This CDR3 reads CASSRRTSGSGSYEQYF. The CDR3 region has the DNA TGTGCCAGCAGTCGGAGGACTAGCGGGAGTGGGTCCTACGAGCAGTACTTC.

CDR3 loop: CASSPPRYTQYF. The DNA of the CDR3 is TGTGCCAGCAGCCCCCCGCGATATACGCAGTATTTT. The chain combines TRBV28 with TRBJ2-3; D is unresolved. This CDR3 has 12 amino acids. Germline-derived CDR1 and CDR2 are MDHEN and SYDVKM. V lost 6 bases, J lost 7 bases, and 11 bases lay in between.